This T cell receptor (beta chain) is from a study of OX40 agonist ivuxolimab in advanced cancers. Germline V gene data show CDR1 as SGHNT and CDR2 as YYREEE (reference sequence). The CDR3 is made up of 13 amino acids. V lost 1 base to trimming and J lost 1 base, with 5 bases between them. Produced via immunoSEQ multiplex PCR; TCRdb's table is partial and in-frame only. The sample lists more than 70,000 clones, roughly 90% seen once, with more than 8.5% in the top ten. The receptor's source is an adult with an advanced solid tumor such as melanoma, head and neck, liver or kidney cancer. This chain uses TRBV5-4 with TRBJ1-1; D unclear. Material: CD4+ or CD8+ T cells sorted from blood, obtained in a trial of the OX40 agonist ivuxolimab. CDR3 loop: CASSLPRNTEAFF. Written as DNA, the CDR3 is TGTGCCAGCAGCTTGCCACGGAACACTGAAGCTTTCTTT.